This T cell receptor (beta chain) was documented in a study of T cell repertoires in cytomegalovirus infection. A note on this clonotype: Its antigen is currently unknown.

The CDR3 contains 14 residues. Looked up from germline, CDR1 is SGDLS and CDR2 is YYNGEE. V lost 0 bases to trimming and J lost 7 bases, with 13 bases between them. TCRdb processed the reads anew with MiXCR; each CDR3 protein has one entry. The data contain 80,000 or so distinct CDR3 sequences, under 30% of them singletons. Sequenced here: CD8+ T cells from cultured PBMCs, sampled from culture after CMV antigen stimulation. This chain connects TRBV9 to TRBJ1-2; no firm D call. This receptor was obtained from a human donor in good health (CMV status not recorded). Some clones in this sample may be carry-over from other donors' samples. The CDR3 loop is CASSVARDIGGYTF. CDR3 bases: TGTGCCAGCAGCGTAGCGAGGGATATAGGTGGCTACACCTTC.